The 15 T cell receptor beta chains below come from one sample, sequenced in a study of blood T cells in healthy people across ages. A sample-barcoded 5' primer and a J-beta primer mix were used in a second PCR of about 6 to 12 cycles. TCRdb reanalysed the 5' RACE reads using MiXCR and keeps one entry per CDR3 protein. Counted here are about 1,400,000 distinct CDR3 sequences, around 39% occurring once; the ten biggest clones make up roughly 7.9%. The sequenced sample was blood. Every receptor here comes from a woman in her late teens or twenties in good health.

The genes are TRBV27 and TRBJ2-3; 8 nucleotides agree with TRBD1. The CDR3 has 14 amino acids. The junction had 5 bases not matched to a gene; V was cut back by 5 bases and J by 4 bases. Germline CDR1 MNHEY, CDR2 SMNVEV (reference sequence). The CDR3 nucleotides are TGTGCCAGCAGTGCCTGGACAGGGCCAGATACGCAGTATTTT. This codes for CASSAWTGPDTQYF.

The V gene is TRBV12-3 or TRBV12-4, the J gene TRBJ2-1, with D tentatively TRBD1 or TRBD2 (5 bases each). This CDR3 spans 14 amino acids. V dropped 3 bases and J dropped 3 bases, with 9 bases sitting between them. CDR3 sequence (DNA): TGTGCCAGCAGTTTGGGGACCCACTACAATGAGCAGTTCTTC. The encoded protein is CASSLGTHYNEQFF.

This clonotype was detected a few times. The V gene is TRBV12-3 or TRBV12-4, the J gene TRBJ2-3; TRBD2 is a possible D gene (6 bases). CDR3 size: 13 residues. Trimming stripped 4 bases from V and 2 bases from J, with 7 bases between. DNA of the CDR3: TGTGCCAGCAGTTGGACTAACACAGATACGCAGTATTTT. Translated: CASSWTNTDTQYF.

The sample holds a few counts of this clonotype. The chain combines TRBV9 with TRBJ2-3, with 14 bases identical to TRBD2. The CDR3 is made up of 18 amino acids. V shed 3 bases, J shed 4 bases, and the junction held 10 bases outside the gene matches. Germline CDR1 SGDLS, CDR2 YYNGEE. The CDR3 loop reads CASSAGPGLAGAADTQYF. CDR3 sequence (DNA): TGTGCCAGCAGCGCCGGCCCGGGACTAGCGGGAGCGGCAGATACGCAGTATTTT.

This clonotype is a singleton in its sample. The chain joins TRBV7-8 to TRBJ2-1, with TRBD2 identical over 12 bases. The V segment lost 1 base and the J segment 8 bases; nucleotides outside the gene matches: 6. This CDR3 region has 16 residues. Germline CDR1 reads SGHVS; CDR2 reads FQNEAQ. CDR3 region: CASSLGSSGGGYEQFF. The CDR3, as DNA: TGTGCCAGCAGCTTAGGGTCTAGCGGGGGGGGCTATGAGCAGTTCTTC.

This clonotype was seen only a few times. The gene calls are TRBV4-2 and TRBJ2-7; TRBD2 matches at 10 bases. Germline-derived CDR1 and CDR2 are LGHNA and YNFKEQ. Germline trimming cut 1 base from V and 6 bases from J; bases unmatched to any gene: 6. The CDR3 has 15 residues. Here the CDR3 DNA reads TGTGCCAGCAGCCAAGGACGTAGCGGGAGGCGCGAGCAGTACTTC. Its translation: CASSQGRSGRREQYF.

The genes are TRBV6-6 and TRBJ2-7; D remains ambiguous. V was cut by 6 bases and J by 3 bases, with 9 bases left in between. CDR1 and CDR2 from the germline V gene are MNHNY and SVGAGI (reference sequence). This CDR3 comprises 12 residues. CDR3 nucleotides: TGTGCCAGCAGGCGGACCCTCTACGAGCAGTACTTC. Residues: CASRRTLYEQYF.

The rearrangement joins TRBV28 to TRBJ1-1; D gene ambiguous. This CDR3 spans 14 amino acids. V lost 4 bases, J lost 4 bases, and 13 bases lay in between. The V gene's germline CDR1 is MDHEN and CDR2 SYDVKM. The CDR3 region is CASSSGVTGTEAFF. In DNA form, the CDR3 reads TGTGCCAGCAGTTCGGGAGTGACGGGCACTGAAGCTTTCTTT.

The chain has TRBV3-1 and TRBJ2-1; the D call may be TRBD1 or TRBD2 (6 bases each). The germline CDR1 and CDR2 sequences are LGHDT and YNNKEL (reference sequence). The V end was cut by 6 bases, the J end by 13 bases, with 25 bases between. CDR3 size: 15 residues. CDR3 sequence reads: CASSEEEGGSETQFF. The CDR3 DNA sequence: TGTGCCAGCAGTGAGGAGGAAGGGGGGTCGGAGACCCAGTTCTTC.

This clonotype showed up just a few times. The chain carries TRBV6-5 and TRBJ2-7, with D tentatively TRBD2 (7 bases). Germline V gene sequence: CDR1 MNHEY, CDR2 SVGAGI. This CDR3 contains 15 residues. Trimming removed 0 bases at V and 4 bases at J, with 13 bases between. CDR3 in DNA: TGTGCCAGCAGTTACTCCCCCCGGGGGGCTTACGAGCAGTACTTC. It is translated as CASSYSPRGAYEQYF.

In regard to this clonotype: A much larger clone sits a single nucleotide away, making a read error possible. The chain employs TRBV10-1 and TRBJ2-5, with 8 positions matching TRBD1. The V gene's germline CDR1 is WNHNN and CDR2 SYGVQD (reference sequence). V shed 0 bases, J shed 11 bases, and the junction held 17 bases outside the gene matches. The CDR3 extends over 17 amino acids. This CDR3 reads CASSESMKPQGANEQYF. The CDR3 region has the DNA TGCGCCAGCAGTGAGTCGATGAAGCCGCAGGGGGCAAATGAGCAGTACTTC.

V gene TRBV27 combines with J gene TRBJ1-1; no clear D. V dropped 5 bases and J dropped 4 bases, with 11 bases sitting between them. CDR3 length equals 13 residues. The germline V gene encodes CDR1 MNHEY and CDR2 SMNVEV (reference sequence). The CDR3: CASSAGRSTEAFF. In DNA form, the CDR3 reads TGTGCCAGCAGTGCAGGACGGTCCACTGAAGCTTTCTTT.

This clonotype appeared a few times. The CDR3 loop reads CASSQASGDSYEQYF. In nucleotides, the CDR3 is TGTGCCAGCAGCCAAGCTAGCGGGGACTCCTACGAGCAGTACTTC. The gene calls are TRBV4-2 and TRBJ2-7; 9 positions agree with TRBD2. The V gene's germline CDR1 is LGHNA and CDR2 YNFKEQ. The CDR3 totals 15 residues. The trim removed 1 base at V and 0 bases at J, leaving 1 base unmatched.

V usage is TRBV12-3 or TRBV12-4 and J usage is TRBJ1-1; 8 bases fit TRBD1. This CDR3 comprises 15 residues. Germline trimming cut 6 bases from V and 4 bases from J; bases unmatched to any gene: 10. DNA for the CDR3: TGTGCCAGCAGCCGGACAGGGAAGACGGCCACTGAAGCTTTCTTT. As protein: CASSRTGKTATEAFF.

The chain uses TRBV7-8 and TRBJ2-2, with D unresolved. CDR1 is SGHVS, CDR2 FQNEAQ, per germline. The CDR3 loop spans 14 amino acids. The ends were cut back, 4 bases at V and 4 bases at J, with 10 bases in the middle. The CDR3: CASSSDLPTGELFF. The DNA of the CDR3 is TGTGCCAGCAGCTCCGACCTCCCCACCGGGGAGCTGTTTTTT.